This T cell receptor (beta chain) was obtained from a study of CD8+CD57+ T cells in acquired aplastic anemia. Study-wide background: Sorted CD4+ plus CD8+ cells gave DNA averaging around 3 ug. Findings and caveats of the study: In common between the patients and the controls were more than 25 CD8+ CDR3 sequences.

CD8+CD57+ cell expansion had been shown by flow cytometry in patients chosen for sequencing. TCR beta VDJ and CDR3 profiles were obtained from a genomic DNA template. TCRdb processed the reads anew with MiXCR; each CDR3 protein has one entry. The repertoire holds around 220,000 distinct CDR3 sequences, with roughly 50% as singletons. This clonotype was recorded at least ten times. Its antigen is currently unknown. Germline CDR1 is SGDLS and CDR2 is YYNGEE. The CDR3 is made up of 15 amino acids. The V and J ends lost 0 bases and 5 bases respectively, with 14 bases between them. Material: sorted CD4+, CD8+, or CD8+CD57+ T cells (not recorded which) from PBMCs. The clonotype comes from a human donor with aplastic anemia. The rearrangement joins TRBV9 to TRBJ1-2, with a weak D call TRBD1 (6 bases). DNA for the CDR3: TGTGCCAGCAGCGTAGACGCTAACAGGGTTTATGGCTACACCTTC. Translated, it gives CASSVDANRVYGYTF.